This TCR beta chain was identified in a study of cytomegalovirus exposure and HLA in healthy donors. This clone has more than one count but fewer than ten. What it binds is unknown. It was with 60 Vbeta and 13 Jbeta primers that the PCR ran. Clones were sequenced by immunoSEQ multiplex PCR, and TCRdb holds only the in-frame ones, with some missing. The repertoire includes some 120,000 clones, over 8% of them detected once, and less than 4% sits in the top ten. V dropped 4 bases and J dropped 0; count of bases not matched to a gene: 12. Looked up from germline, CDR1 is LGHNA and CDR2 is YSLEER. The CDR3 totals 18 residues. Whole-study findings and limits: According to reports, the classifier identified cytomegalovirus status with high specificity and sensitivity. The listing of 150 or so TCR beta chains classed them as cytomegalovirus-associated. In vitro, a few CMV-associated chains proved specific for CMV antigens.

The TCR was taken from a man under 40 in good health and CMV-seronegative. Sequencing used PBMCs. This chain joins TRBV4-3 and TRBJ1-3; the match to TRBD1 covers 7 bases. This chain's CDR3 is CASSRAPQGLTSGNTIYF. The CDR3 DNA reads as TGCGCCAGCAGCCGGGCCCCACAGGGGCTCACCTCTGGAAACACCATATATTTT.